This passage covers 24 T cell receptor beta chains from one sample sequenced in a study of T cells in Graves' hyperthyroidism and ophthalmopathy. What was amplified from RNA transcripts were TCR beta CDR3 regions. HTBI primers drove first-round RT-PCR of the TCR CDR3. Using its own MiXCR run on the multiplex PCR reads, TCRdb lists one record per CDR3 protein. Here the sample spans under 200,000 distinct CDR3 sequences, 9.4% being singletons. Sequenced: blood. Receptors originate from a woman aged 18-29 years with Graves' hyperthyroidism that later progressed to Graves' ophthalmopathy.

This clonotype appeared many times. This chain links TRBV6-1 with TRBJ2-2; 7 positions agree with TRBD2. Germline-derived CDR1 and CDR2 are MNHNS and SASEGT. V was clipped by 3 bases and J by 5 bases; unmatched bases: 15. The CDR3 has 18 residues. CDR3 region: CASSDIGGRYMGTGELFF. In DNA, the CDR3 is TGTGCCAGCAGTGATATAGGCGGGAGATACATGGGAACCGGGGAGCTGTTTTTT.

This clonotype was counted a few times. The V and J genes are TRBV5-6 and TRBJ2-1; 8 bases align to TRBD1. Per the germline V gene, CDR1 is SGHDT and CDR2 is YYEEEE. With V trimmed by 5 bases and J by 8 bases, 12 bases remained unmatched. The CDR3 extends over 15 amino acids. CDR3: CASSFDRGPFDEQFF. CDR3 nucleotides: TGTGCCAGCAGTTTCGACAGGGGCCCCTTCGATGAGCAGTTCTTC. Full variable domain (missing parts from reference TRBV5-6 and TRBJ2-1): DAGVTQSPTHLIKTRGQQVTLRCSPKSGHDTVSWYQQALGQGPQFIFQYYEEEERQRGNFPDRFSGHQFPNYSSELNVNALLLGDSALYLCASSFDRGPFDEQFFGPGTRLTVL.

This clonotype has at least ten counts. The rearrangement links TRBV7-8 to TRBJ2-7, with D perhaps given as TRBD1 or TRBD2 (6 bases each). Looked up from germline, CDR1 is SGHVS and CDR2 is FQNEAQ. Trimming left V 1 base short and J 3 bases short, with 10 bases between. The CDR3 is made up of 14 amino acids. CDR3 coding DNA: TGTGCCAGCAGCTTAGAGGGGGGAAACTACGAGCAGTACTTC. Translating gives CASSLEGGNYEQYF.

This clonotype was counted at least ten times. The gene calls are TRBV6-1 and TRBJ1-5, with D possibly being TRBD1 (5 bases). CDR1 and CDR2 from the germline V gene are MNHNS and SASEGT. Trimming took off 5 bases at V and 0 bases at J, with 23 bases between the two ends. This CDR3 comprises 19 residues. As DNA, the CDR3 is TGTGCCAGCAGTCTCGGGGCGTCCGGGGGGAGTACTAGCAATCAGCCCCAGCATTTT. It translates to CASSLGASGGSTSNQPQHF.

This clonotype was found a few times. This chain's CDR3 is CASSNTRTGVVGYTF. The CDR3 DNA reads TGTGCCAGCAGCAATACTAGGACAGGGGTTGTCGGCTACACCTTC. The J gene is TRBJ1-2, the V gene TRBV9, with 9 nucleotides matching TRBD1. The germline V gene encodes CDR1 SGDLS and CDR2 YYNGEE. J gave up 8 bases and V 4 bases, and 12 bases lay outside the gene matches. The CDR3 length is 15 residues.

The chain uses TRBV14 and TRBJ2-6; TRBD1 agrees at 7 bases. CDR1 and CDR2 from the germline V gene are SGHDN and FVKESK. This CDR3 is 18 amino acids long. The V segment lost 2 bases and the J segment 0 bases; nucleotides outside the gene matches: 7. The CDR3 nucleotides are TGTGCCAGCAGCCAATCTCCGGGACAGAGCTCTGGGGCCAACGTCCTGACTTTC. Protein product: CASSQSPGQSSGANVLTF. Complete variable domain (other parts from reference TRBV14 and TRBJ2-6): EAGVTQFPSHSVIEKGQTVTLRCDPISGHDNLYWYRRVMGKEIKFLLHFVKESKQDESGMPNNRFLAERTGGTYSTLKVQPAELEDSGVYFCASSQSPGQSSGANVLTFGAGSRLTVL.

This clonotype came up many times. The rearrangement joins TRBV6-1 to TRBJ2-3; TRBD2 agrees at 10 bases. V was pared by 5 bases and J by 2 bases, with 4 bases of the junction left unmatched. The CDR3 loop spans 15 amino acids. Per germline, CDR1 MNHNS and CDR2 SASEGT. This CDR3 reads CASSQRGGTTDTQYF. For the CDR3, the DNA is TGTGCCAGCAGTCAGCGGGGGGGGACCACAGATACGCAGTATTTT.

At least ten counts were recorded for this clonotype. The chain employs TRBV10-1 and TRBJ2-3, with D maybe TRBD2 (5 bases). V was pared by 2 bases and J by 4 bases, with 10 bases between. This CDR3 is 14 amino acids long. The germline CDR1 and CDR2 sequences are WNHNN and SYGVQD (reference sequence). The CDR3: CASSESGRADTQYF. In DNA form, the CDR3 reads TGCGCCAGCAGTGAGAGCGGCAGAGCAGATACGCAGTATTTT.

There are a few counts of this clonotype. This chain connects TRBV18 to TRBJ2-1; 7 positions match TRBD1. This CDR3 is built from 15 residues. After removal of 3 bases from V and 3 bases from J, the junction contained 5 bases not matched to a gene. The germline CDR1 and CDR2 sequences are KGHSH and LQKENI. The CDR3, as DNA: TGTGCCAGCTCACCTGCGCAGGGGGTCTACAATGAGCAGTTCTTC. Protein product: CASSPAQGVYNEQFF.

This clonotype occurred many times. A much larger clone differs from this one at a single base, so this may be a read error. This rearrangement joins TRBV7-9 to TRBJ1-5; unclear D gene. CDR1 is SEHNR, CDR2 FQNEAQ, per germline (reference sequence). The CDR3 contains 13 residues. Trimming left V 6 bases short and J 2 bases short, with 8 bases between. The CDR3: CASSGSGNQPQHF. CDR3 nucleotide sequence: TGTGCCAGCAGTGGGTCAGGCAATCAGCCCCAGCATTTT.

J is TRBJ2-1 and V is TRBV4-1, with D maybe TRBD2 (5 bases). The V end lost 4 bases, the J end lost 4 bases, and 11 bases lay between the germline ends. The CDR3 has 14 residues. Germline V CDR1 and CDR2: MGHRA, YSYEKL. CDR3 bases: TGCGCCAGCAGCCTAACACTAGTGTACAATGAGCAGTTCTTC. Its protein product is CASSLTLVYNEQFF.

The table lists this clonotype with many counts. The chain has TRBV19 and TRBJ2-3, with 11 bases matching TRBD1. The CDR3 sequence is 16 residues long. The V segment lost 7 bases and the J segment 4 bases; nucleotides outside the gene matches: 10. The germline CDR1 and CDR2 sequences are LNHDA and SQIVND (reference sequence). The chain's CDR3 is CASTDRGPESADTQYF. CDR3 nucleotides: TGTGCCAGTACGGACAGGGGGCCGGAGAGCGCAGATACGCAGTATTTT.

This clonotype was counted at least ten times. The chain employs TRBV20-1 and TRBJ2-5, with TRBD2 matching over 11 bases. With V trimmed by 0 bases and J by 5 bases, 8 bases remained unmatched. This CDR3 contains 16 residues. The germline V gene encodes CDR1 DFQATT and CDR2 SNEGSKA (reference sequence). CDR3 sequence: CSARDRSGGVRETQYF. The CDR3 DNA follows: TGCAGTGCTAGAGATCGTAGCGGGGGGGTCCGGGAGACCCAGTACTTC.

This clonotype was observed at least ten times. The rearrangement uses TRBV20-1 and TRBJ1-1; D is unclear. CDR1 is DFQATT, CDR2 SNEGSKA, per germline (reference sequence). Between the trimmed V and J ends, which lost 5 bases and 3 bases, there was a span of 10 bases. The CDR3 totals 12 residues. The CDR3, as DNA: TGCAGTGCTTACAGAGTCTACACTGAAGCTTTCTTT. Protein product: CSAYRVYTEAFF.

In its sample, this clonotype was seen many times. The chain employs TRBV28 and TRBJ2-7; the match to TRBD1 covers 7 bases. The length of the CDR3 is 16 residues. Unmatched junction bases numbered 10, after V lost 5 bases and J lost 0 bases. Looked up from germline, CDR1 is MDHEN and CDR2 is SYDVKM. The CDR3 spells CASSPTLGQVSYEQYF. CDR3 coding DNA: TGTGCCAGCAGTCCGACCCTTGGACAGGTCTCCTACGAGCAGTACTTC. Based on the CDR3 plus reference TRBV28 and TRBJ2-7, the full variable domain is DVKVTQSSRYLVKRTGEKVFLECVQDMDHENMFWYRQDPGLGLRLIYFSYDVKMKEKGDIPEGYSVSREKKERFSLILESASTNQTSMYLCASSPTLGQVSYEQYFGPGTRLTVT.

This clonotype came up many times. The rearrangement uses TRBV29-1 and TRBJ2-7, with 8 bases aligning to TRBD1. With V trimmed by 0 bases and J by 4 bases, 11 bases remained unmatched. CDR1 is SQVTM, CDR2 ANQGSEA, per germline. This CDR3 spans 16 amino acids. The CDR3, as DNA: TGCAGCGTTGAAGATCATGGGACAGGACAGCTTTACGAGCAGTACTTC. It codes for CSVEDHGTGQLYEQYF.

V and J are TRBV11-2 and TRBJ2-5, with D hard to call. The V and J ends lost 4 bases and 1 base respectively, with 7 bases between them. The CDR3 is made up of 13 amino acids. CDR1 and CDR2 (germline): SGHAT, FQNNGV. CDR3: CASSSPSQETQYF. DNA of the CDR3: TGTGCCAGCAGCTCTCCCTCCCAAGAGACCCAGTACTTC.

This clonotype was recorded at least ten times. This chain connects TRBV18 to TRBJ1-2; 7 bases agree with TRBD1. V lost 3 bases, J lost 5 bases, and 6 bases stayed unmatched. CDR3 length: 14 amino acids. Germline assignment: CDR1 KGHSH and CDR2 LQKENI. CDR3 DNA: TGTGCCAGCTCACCGCAGGACAGGACGTATGGCTACACCTTC. It yields the protein CASSPQDRTYGYTF. The whole variable domain, filled in from reference TRBV18 and TRBJ1-2, reads NAGVMQNPRHLVRRRGQEARLRCSPMKGHSHVYWYRQLPEEGLKFMVYLQKENIIDESGMPKERFSAEFPKEGPSILRIQQVVRGDSAAYFCASSPQDRTYGYTFGSGTRLTVV.

The sample holds many counts of this clonotype. The V gene is TRBV6-1, the J gene TRBJ1-2, with 8 positions matching TRBD1. CDR1 and CDR2 (germline): MNHNS, SASEGT. The CDR3 is 11 residues long. The ends lost 6 bases at V and 12 bases at J; junction bases unmatched: 6. The CDR3 DNA reads TGTGCCAGCAGCGACGGGACAGGCGACACCTTC. It yields the protein CASSDGTGDTF.

The chain uses TRBV2 and TRBJ2-7, with D perhaps TRBD2 (6 bases). There are 12 residues in the CDR3. Germline lookup yields CDR1 SNHLY and CDR2 FYNNEI. Trimming removed 6 bases at V and 6 bases at J, with 12 bases between. CDR3 coding DNA: TGTGCCAGCAGCAAGAGGGGAGGCGAGCAGTACTTC. Translating gives CASSKRGGEQYF. Supplemented by reference TRBV2 and TRBJ2-7, the full variable domain reads EPEVTQTPSHQVTQMGQEVILRCVPISNHLYFYWYRQILGQKVEFLVSFYNNEISEKSEIFDDQFSVERPDGSNFTLKIRSTKLEDSAMYFCASSKRGGEQYFGPGTRLTVT.

This clonotype was seen a few times. The gene calls are TRBV5-1 and TRBJ2-5; D unresolved. The CDR3 spans 12 residues. Trimming pared 0 bases from V and 5 bases from J, leaving 5 bases between. Germline loops: CDR1 SGHRS, CDR2 YFSETQ. The CDR3 sequence is CASSLGTETQYF. In DNA form, the CDR3 reads TGCGCCAGCAGCTTGGGTACGGAGACCCAGTACTTC.

This clonotype was recorded at least ten times. The chain uses TRBV2 and TRBJ2-1, with TRBD1 as a possible D gene (6 bases). The CDR3 loop spans 13 amino acids. Germline-derived CDR1 and CDR2 are SNHLY and FYNNEI. The V end was cut by 6 bases, the J end by 4 bases, with 10 bases between. The CDR3, as DNA: TGTGCCAGCAGCCGGGACACTTACAATGAGCAGTTCTTC. This gives the protein CASSRDTYNEQFF.

There are a few counts of this clonotype. The chain joins TRBV5-1 to TRBJ1-1; D is possibly TRBD1 (5 bases). The V end lost 4 bases, the J end lost 8 bases, and 21 bases lay between the germline ends. From germline, CDR1 is SGHRS and CDR2 YFSETQ. The CDR3 is 15 amino acids. Written as DNA, the CDR3 is TGCGCCAGCAGCATGGGGACTAGACAAAGGGTCGAAGCTTTCTTT. It encodes CASSMGTRQRVEAFF.

V and J are TRBV7-3 and TRBJ1-1; D is perhaps TRBD1 (5 bases). CDR1 is SGHTA and CDR2 is FQGTGA in the germline V gene. V dropped 5 bases and J dropped 7 bases, with 11 bases sitting between them. The CDR3 is 12 amino acids. The CDR3 here is CASSPNGGEAFF. DNA for the CDR3: TGTGCCAGCAGCCCGAACGGGGGTGAAGCTTTCTTT.